Below are 11 T cell receptor beta chains sequenced from a single sample in a study of regulatory T cells in long-lasting Graves disease. The authors built TCR beta libraries using iRepertoire HTBI primers and Arm-PCR of CDR3 regions. A single record per CDR3 protein comes from TCRdb applying MiXCR to the multiplex PCR reads. Found here are 350,000 to 550,000 distinct CDR3 sequences, 15% of them singletons; the top ten hold around 15%. Time point defined: newly diagnosed GD, antithyroid drugs for less than 3 months. The authors made the TCR library using RNA they extracted from PBMCs. The same data also went into a second study, on T cells in Graves' hyperthyroidism and ophthalmopathy.

This sample comprised peripheral blood mononuclear cells (PBMCs), obtained at new diagnosis, from a patient treated with antithyroid drugs. These receptors were taken from a woman aged 25 to 45 with Graves disease.

The V gene is TRBV28, the J gene TRBJ2-7; 8 bases are shared with TRBD2. CDR1 and CDR2 from the germline V gene are MDHEN and SYDVKM. CDR3 length equals 18 residues. J lost 6 bases, V lost 1 base, and 17 bases had no gene match. The CDR3 reads CASSLSRRLGGRSREQYF. The CDR3 nucleotides read TGTGCCAGCAGTTTATCACGGCGGTTAGGCGGGAGGTCTCGCGAGCAGTACTTC.

Ten or more counts support this clonotype. The rearrangement joins TRBV12-3 or TRBV12-4 to TRBJ1-3; unclear D gene. V was trimmed by 5 bases and J by 11 bases, leaving 19 bases between them. The CDR3 covers 14 residues. This chain's CDR3 is CASSPQASRIAIYF. CDR3 nucleotide sequence: TGTGCCAGCAGTCCACAAGCCTCTCGTATCGCCATATATTTT.

The V and J genes are TRBV19 and TRBJ2-1, with 7 bases matching TRBD1. With 7 bases clipped from V and 0 bases from J, the junction kept 12 bases outside the gene matches. This CDR3 comprises 17 residues. The germline V gene has CDR1 LNHDA and CDR2 SQIVND (reference sequence). This chain's CDR3 is CASTHRGQYSSYNEQFF. The CDR3 DNA sequence: TGTGCCAGTACTCACAGGGGCCAATACAGCTCCTACAATGAGCAGTTCTTC. Using reference TRBV19 and TRBJ2-1 for the parts outside the CDR3, the full variable domain is DGGITQSPKYLFRKEGQNVTLSCEQNLNHDAMYWYRQDPGQGLRLIYYSQIVNDFQKGDIAEGYSVSREKKESFPLTVTSAQKNPTAFYLCASTHRGQYSSYNEQFFGPGTRLTVL.

Only a few counts were recorded for this clonotype. The chain has TRBV24-1 and TRBJ2-1; D is ambiguous. CDR1 and CDR2 from the germline V gene are KGHDR and SFDVKD. V lost 5 bases and J lost 0, with 7 bases in between. This CDR3 comprises 14 residues. The CDR3 region has the DNA TGTGCCACCAGTGTTAGTGGCTCCTACAATGAGCAGTTCTTC. As protein: CATSVSGSYNEQFF.

This clonotype was observed many times. The rearrangement joins TRBV28 to TRBJ2-5; D could derive from TRBD1 or TRBD2 (6 bases each). V was clipped by 4 bases and J by 6 bases, with 12 bases between them. CDR1 MDHEN and CDR2 SYDVKM come from the germline V gene. The CDR3 has 13 amino acids. In nucleotides, the CDR3 is TGTGCCAGCAGTTCCGGGGGCAAAAAGACCCAGTACTTC. It specifies CASSSGGKKTQYF.

The rearrangement joins TRBV4-1 to TRBJ1-2; no clear D gene. The CDR3 has 15 residues. V was clipped by 7 bases and J by 5 bases, with 20 bases between them. Per germline, CDR1 MGHRA and CDR2 YSYEKL. CDR3 sequence (DNA): TGCGCCAGCACCCGCTTAAGGATCCCGACATATGGCTACACCTTC. This translates into CASTRLRIPTYGYTF.

The genes are TRBV12-3 or TRBV12-4 and TRBJ1-2; maybe TRBD1 (5 bases). The V end lost 4 bases, the J end lost 8 bases, and 11 bases lay between the germline ends. This CDR3 has 12 amino acids. CDR3: CASSSGQYGYTF. The CDR3 DNA follows: TGTGCCAGCAGTTCCGGACAATACGGCTACACCTTC.

This clonotype was observed many times. The rearrangement joins TRBV5-1 to TRBJ2-7; tentative D call: TRBD1 (6 bases). The germline V gene encodes CDR1 SGHRS and CDR2 YFSETQ. CDR3 size: 14 residues. Trimming left V 3 bases short and J 2 bases short, with 12 bases between. This chain's CDR3 is CASSSLDRPYEQYF. Here the CDR3 DNA reads TGCGCCAGCAGCTCTCTGGACAGACCCTACGAGCAGTACTTC.

This clonotype showed up many times. The V and J genes are TRBV5-6 and TRBJ2-7; TRBD1 might be the D (6 bases). CDR3 length: 14 residues. Trimming pared 0 bases from V and 7 bases from J, leaving 14 bases between. CDR1 is SGHDT, CDR2 YYEEEE, per germline. CDR3 nucleotides: TGTGCCAGCAGCTTGGGGGACACCCTTCGGGAGCAGTACTTC. Protein sequence: CASSLGDTLREQYF.

This clonotype came up many times. The chain has TRBV11-3 and TRBJ2-1; 10 bases agree with TRBD2. CDR1 is SGHNT, CDR2 YENEEA, per germline. CDR3 size: 17 residues. Unmatched junction bases numbered 11, after V lost 1 base and J lost 8 bases. This CDR3 reads CASSLGLAGVPGDEQFF. CDR3 sequence (DNA): TGTGCCAGCAGCTTAGGCCTAGCGGGAGTGCCAGGGGATGAGCAGTTCTTC.

The table lists this clonotype with many counts. The J gene is TRBJ2-2, the V gene TRBV13; D uncertain. This CDR3 has 14 residues. V was cut by 5 bases and J by 2 bases, with 9 bases left in between. Looked up from germline, CDR1 is PRHDT and CDR2 is FYEKMQ (reference sequence). Here the CDR3 reads CASSVAVNTGELFF. The CDR3 DNA follows: TGTGCCAGCAGCGTGGCGGTCAACACCGGGGAGCTGTTTTTT.